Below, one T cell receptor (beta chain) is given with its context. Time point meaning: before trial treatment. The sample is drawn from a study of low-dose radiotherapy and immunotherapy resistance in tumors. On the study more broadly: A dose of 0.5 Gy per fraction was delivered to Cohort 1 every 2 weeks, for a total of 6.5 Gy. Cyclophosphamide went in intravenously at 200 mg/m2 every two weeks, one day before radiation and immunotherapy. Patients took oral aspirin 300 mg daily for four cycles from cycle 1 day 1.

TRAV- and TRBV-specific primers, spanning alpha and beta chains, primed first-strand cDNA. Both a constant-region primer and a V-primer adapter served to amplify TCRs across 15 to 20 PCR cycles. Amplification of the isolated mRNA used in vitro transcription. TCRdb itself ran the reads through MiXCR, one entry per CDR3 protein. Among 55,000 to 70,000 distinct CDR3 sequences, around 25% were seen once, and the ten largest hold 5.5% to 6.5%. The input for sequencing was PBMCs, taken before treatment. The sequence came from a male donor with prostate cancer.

This chain's CDR3 is CASSPAGGGTDTQYF. Here the CDR3 DNA reads TGTGCCAGCAGCCCAGCGGGAGGGGGTACAGATACGCAGTATTTT. The chain carries TRBV11-2 and TRBJ2-3, with 10 bases lining up with TRBD2. V lost 5 bases and J lost 3; bases outside the gene matches: 5. The CDR3 totals 15 residues. From germline, CDR1 is SGHAT and CDR2 FQNNGV.